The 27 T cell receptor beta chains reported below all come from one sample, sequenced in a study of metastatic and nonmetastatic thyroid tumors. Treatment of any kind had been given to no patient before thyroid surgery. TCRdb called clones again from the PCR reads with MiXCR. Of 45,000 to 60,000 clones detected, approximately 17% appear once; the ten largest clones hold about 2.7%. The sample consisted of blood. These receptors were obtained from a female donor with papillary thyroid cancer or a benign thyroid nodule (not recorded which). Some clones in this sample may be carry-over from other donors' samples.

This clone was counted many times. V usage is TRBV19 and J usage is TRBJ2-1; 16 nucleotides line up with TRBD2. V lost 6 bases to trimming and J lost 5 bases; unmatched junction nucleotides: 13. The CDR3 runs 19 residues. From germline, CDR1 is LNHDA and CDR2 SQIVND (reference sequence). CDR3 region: CASRKSMGLAGGQNNEQFF. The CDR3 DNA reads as TGTGCCAGTAGGAAGTCTATGGGACTAGCGGGAGGGCAAAACAATGAGCAGTTCTTC.

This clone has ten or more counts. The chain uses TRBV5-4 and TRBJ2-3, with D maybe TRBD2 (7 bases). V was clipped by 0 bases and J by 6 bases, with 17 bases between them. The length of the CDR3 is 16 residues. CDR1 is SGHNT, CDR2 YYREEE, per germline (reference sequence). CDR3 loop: CASSLEGGGPMDTQYF. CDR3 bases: TGTGCCAGCAGCTTGGAAGGGGGGGGGCCCATGGATACGCAGTATTTT.

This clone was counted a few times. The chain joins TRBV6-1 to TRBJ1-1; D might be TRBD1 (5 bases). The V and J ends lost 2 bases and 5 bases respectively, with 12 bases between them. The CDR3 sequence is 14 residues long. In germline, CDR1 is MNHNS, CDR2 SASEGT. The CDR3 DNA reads TGTGCCAGCAGTGAAAAGGGGCGGGGGACTGAAGCTTTCTTT. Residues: CASSEKGRGTEAFF.

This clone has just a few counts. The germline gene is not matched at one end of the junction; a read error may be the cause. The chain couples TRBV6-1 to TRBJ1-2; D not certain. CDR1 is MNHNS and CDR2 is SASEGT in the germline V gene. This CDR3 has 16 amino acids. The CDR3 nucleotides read TGTGCCATCAGCCGCAGGACGGCCGAAGGGCACTATGTCTACACCTTC. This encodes CAISRRTAEGHYVYTF.

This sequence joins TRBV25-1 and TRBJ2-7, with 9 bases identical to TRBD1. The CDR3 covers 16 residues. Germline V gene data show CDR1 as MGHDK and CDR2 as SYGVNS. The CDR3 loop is CESPLIPGTGFHEQYF. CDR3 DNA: TGTGAAAGCCCACTCATTCCCGGGACAGGGTTTCACGAGCAGTACTTC.

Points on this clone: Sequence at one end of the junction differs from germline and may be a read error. CDR3 DNA sequence: TGCAGTGCTCAATCCGGGACTAGCTGGATCTGGAACAATGAGCAGCTCTTC. Its protein is CSAQSGTSWIWNNEQLF. The chain carries TRBV20-1 and TRBJ2-1, with TRBD2 matching over 9 bases. This CDR3 has 17 residues. Germline assignment: CDR1 DFQATT and CDR2 SNEGSKA (reference sequence).

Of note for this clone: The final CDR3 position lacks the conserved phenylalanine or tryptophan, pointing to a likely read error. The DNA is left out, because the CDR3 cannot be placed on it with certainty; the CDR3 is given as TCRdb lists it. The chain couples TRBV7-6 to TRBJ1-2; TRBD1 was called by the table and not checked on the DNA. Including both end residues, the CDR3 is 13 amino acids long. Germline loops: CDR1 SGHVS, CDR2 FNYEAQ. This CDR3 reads CASSLDRGDGYTI.

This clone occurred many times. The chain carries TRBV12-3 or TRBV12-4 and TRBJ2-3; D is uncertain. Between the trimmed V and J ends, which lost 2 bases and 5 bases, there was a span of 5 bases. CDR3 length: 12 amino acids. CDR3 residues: CASSLPKDTQYF. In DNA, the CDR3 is TGTGCCAGCAGTTTACCCAAAGATACGCAGTATTTT.

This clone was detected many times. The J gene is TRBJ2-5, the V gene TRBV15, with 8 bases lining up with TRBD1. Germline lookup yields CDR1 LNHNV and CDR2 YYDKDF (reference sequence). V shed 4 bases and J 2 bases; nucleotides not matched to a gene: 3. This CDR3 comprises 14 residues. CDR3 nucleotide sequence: TGTGCCACCAGCAAAGACAGGGGTCAAGAGACCCAGTACTTC. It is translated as CATSKDRGQETQYF. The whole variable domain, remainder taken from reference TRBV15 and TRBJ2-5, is DAMVIQNPRYQVTQFGKPVTLSCSQTLNHNVMYWYQQKSSQAPKLLFHYYDKDFNNEADTPDNFQSRRPNTSFCFLDIRSPGLGDTAMYLCATSKDRGQETQYFGPGTRLLVL.

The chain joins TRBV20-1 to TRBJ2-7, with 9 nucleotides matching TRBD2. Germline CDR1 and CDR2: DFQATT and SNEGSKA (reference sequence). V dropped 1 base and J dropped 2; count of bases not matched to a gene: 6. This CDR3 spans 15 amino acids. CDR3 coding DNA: TGCAGTGCTAGAGCCGCTAGCGGGATTACCTACGAGCAGTACTTC. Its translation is CSARAASGITYEQYF.

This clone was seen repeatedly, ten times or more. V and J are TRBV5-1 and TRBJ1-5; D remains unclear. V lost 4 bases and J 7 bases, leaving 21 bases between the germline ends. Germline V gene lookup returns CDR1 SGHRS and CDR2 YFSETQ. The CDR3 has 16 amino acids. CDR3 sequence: CASSLSTIEVGQPQHF. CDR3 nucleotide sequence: TGCGCCAGCAGCCTATCGACAATCGAGGTAGGACAGCCCCAGCATTTT.

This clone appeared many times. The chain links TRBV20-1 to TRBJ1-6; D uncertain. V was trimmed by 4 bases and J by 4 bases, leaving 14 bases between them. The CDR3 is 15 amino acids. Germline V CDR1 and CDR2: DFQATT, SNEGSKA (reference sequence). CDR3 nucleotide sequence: TGCAGTGCTACTGGGTTGGACTGGTATAATTCACCCCTCCACTTT. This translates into CSATGLDWYNSPLHF.

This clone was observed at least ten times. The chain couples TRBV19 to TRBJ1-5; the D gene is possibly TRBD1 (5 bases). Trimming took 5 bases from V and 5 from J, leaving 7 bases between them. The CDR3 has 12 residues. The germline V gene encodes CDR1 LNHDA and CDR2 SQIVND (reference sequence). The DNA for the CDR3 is TGTGCCAGTAGTGACAGTTATCAGCCCCAGCATTTT. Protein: CASSDSYQPQHF.

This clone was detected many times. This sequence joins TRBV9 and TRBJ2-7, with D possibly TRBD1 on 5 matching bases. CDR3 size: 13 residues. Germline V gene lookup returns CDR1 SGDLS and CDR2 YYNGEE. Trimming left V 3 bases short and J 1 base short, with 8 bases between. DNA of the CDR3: TGTGCCAGCAGCGCGACAGATTCCTACGAGCAGTACTTC. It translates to CASSATDSYEQYF.

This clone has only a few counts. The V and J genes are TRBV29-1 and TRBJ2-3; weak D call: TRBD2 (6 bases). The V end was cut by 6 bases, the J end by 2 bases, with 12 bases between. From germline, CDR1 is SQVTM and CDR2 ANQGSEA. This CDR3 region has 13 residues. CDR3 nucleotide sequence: TGCAGCGTGGCTGGAGGGATCACAGATACGCAGTATTTT. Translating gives CSVAGGITDTQYF.

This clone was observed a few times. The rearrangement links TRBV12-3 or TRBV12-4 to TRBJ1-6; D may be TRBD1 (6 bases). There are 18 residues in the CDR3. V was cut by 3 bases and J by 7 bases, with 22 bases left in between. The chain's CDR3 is CASSFRFGWGHVNSPLHF. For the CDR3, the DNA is TGTGCCAGCAGTTTCAGATTTGGGTGGGGACATGTAAATTCACCCCTCCACTTT.

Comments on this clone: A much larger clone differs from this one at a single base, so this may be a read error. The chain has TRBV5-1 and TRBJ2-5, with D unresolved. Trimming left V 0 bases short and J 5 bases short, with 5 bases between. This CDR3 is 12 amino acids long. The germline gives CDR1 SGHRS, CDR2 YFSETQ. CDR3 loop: CASSLVRETQYF. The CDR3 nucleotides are TGCGCCAGCAGCTTGGTACGTGAGACCCAGTACTTC.

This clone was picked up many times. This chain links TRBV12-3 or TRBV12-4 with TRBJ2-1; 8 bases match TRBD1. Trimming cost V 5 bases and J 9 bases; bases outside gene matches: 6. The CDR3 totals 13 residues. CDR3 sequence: CASSLKTGVEQFF. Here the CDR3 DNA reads TGTGCCAGCAGTCTAAAGACAGGGGTTGAGCAGTTCTTC.

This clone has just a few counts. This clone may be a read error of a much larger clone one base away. The CDR3 region has the DNA TGCAGCGTGGAGGTTCCCTACAATGAGCAGTTCTTC. It yields the protein CSVEVPYNEQFF. The chain couples TRBV29-1 to TRBJ2-1, with D perhaps TRBD2 (5 bases). The CDR3 consists of 12 residues. The V gene's germline CDR1 is SQVTM and CDR2 ANQGSEA. V was pared by 6 bases and J by 2 bases, with 8 bases between.

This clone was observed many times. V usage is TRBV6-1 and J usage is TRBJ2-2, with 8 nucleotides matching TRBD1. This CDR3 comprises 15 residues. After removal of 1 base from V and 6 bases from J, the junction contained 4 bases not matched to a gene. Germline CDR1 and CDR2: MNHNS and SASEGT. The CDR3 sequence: CASSEGQGRSGELFF. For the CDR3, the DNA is TGTGCCAGCAGTGAAGGACAGGGGAGGTCCGGGGAGCTGTTTTTT.

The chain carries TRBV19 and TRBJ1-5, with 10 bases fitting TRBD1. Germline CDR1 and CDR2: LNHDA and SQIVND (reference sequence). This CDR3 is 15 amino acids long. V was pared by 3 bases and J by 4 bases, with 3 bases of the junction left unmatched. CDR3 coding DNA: TGTGCCAGTAGTATCGGACAGGGGGGAAATCAGCCCCAGCATTTT. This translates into CASSIGQGGNQPQHF.

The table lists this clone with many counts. Here the CDR3 reads CASSHPSSYEQYF. Here the CDR3 DNA reads TGTGCCAGCAGCCACCCGAGCTCCTACGAGCAGTACTTC. The chain couples TRBV3-1 to TRBJ2-7; D uncertain. V lost 3 bases and J lost 0, with 6 bases in between. The CDR3 contains 13 residues. Germline values: CDR1 LGHDT, CDR2 YNNKEL (reference sequence).

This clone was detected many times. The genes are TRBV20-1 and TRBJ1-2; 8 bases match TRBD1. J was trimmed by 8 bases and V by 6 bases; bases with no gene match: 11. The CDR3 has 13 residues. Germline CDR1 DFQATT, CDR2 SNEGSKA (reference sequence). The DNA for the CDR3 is TGCAGTGCCATTCACGACAGGGGATGGGGCTACACCTTC. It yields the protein CSAIHDRGWGYTF.

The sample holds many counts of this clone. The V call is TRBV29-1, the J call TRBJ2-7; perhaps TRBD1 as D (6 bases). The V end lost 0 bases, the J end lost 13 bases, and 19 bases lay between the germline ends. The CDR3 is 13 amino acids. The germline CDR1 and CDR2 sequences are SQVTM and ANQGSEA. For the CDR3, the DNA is TGCAGCGTTGAAGATAGCCTACAGGGCCCTGCCTACTTC. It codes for CSVEDSLQGPAYF.

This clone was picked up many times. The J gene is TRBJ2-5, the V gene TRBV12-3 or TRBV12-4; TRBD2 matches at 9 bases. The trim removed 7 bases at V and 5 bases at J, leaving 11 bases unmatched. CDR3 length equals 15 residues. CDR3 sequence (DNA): TGTGCCAGCACCCCGGGTGCGGGAGGGCCCGAGACCCAGTACTTC. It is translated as CASTPGAGGPETQYF.

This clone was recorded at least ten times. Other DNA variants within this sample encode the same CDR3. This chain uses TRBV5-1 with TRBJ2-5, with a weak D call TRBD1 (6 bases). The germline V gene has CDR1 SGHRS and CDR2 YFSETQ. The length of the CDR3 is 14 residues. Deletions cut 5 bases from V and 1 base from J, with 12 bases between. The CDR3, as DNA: TGCGCCAGCAGTCGTGGACAGCTCCAAGAGACCCAGTACTTC. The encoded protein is CASSRGQLQETQYF.

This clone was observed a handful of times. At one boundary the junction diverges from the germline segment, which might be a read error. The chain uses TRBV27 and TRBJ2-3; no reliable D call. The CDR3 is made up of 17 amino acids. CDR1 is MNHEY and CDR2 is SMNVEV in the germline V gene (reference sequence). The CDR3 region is CASSYNTTPIDTDTHYF. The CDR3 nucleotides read TGTGCCAGCAGTTACAATACTACCCCCATCGACACAGATACGCATTATTTT.